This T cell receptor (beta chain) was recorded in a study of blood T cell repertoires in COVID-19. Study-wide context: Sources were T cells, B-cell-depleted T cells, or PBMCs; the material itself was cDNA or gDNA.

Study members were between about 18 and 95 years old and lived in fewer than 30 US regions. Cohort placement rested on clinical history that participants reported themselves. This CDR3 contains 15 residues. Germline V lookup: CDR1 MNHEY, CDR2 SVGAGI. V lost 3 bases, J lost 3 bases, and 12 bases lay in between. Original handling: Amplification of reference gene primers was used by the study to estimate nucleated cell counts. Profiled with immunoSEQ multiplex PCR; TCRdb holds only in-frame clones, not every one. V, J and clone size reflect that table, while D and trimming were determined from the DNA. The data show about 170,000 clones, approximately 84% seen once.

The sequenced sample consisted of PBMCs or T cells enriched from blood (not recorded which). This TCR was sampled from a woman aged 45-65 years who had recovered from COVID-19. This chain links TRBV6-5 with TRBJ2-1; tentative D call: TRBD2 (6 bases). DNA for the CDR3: TGTGCCAGCAGTTATATGGCGGGACTCTACAATGAGCAGTTCTTC. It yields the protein CASSYMAGLYNEQFF.